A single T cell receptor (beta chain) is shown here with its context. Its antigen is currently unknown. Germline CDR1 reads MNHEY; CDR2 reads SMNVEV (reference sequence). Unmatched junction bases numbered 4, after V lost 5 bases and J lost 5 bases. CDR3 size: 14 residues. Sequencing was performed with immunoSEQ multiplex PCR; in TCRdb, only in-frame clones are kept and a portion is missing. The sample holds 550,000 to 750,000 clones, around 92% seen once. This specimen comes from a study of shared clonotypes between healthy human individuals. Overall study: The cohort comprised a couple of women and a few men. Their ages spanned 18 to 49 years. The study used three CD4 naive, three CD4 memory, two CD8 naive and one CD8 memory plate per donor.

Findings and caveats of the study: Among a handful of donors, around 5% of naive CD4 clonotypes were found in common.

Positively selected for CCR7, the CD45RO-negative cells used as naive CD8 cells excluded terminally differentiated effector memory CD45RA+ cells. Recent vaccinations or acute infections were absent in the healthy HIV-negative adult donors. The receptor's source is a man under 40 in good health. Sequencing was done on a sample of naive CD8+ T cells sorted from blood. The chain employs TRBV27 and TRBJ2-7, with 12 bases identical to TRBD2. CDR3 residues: CASSARTSGDEQYF. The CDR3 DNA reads TGTGCCAGCAGTGCGCGGACTAGCGGGGACGAGCAGTACTTC.